The TCR beta chain described here comes from a study of blood T cell repertoires in COVID-19. In the study overall: Collection of acute and convalescent COVID-19 samples took place in the United States, Italy and Spain. Nucleic acid was either cDNA or gDNA, and it came from T cells, B-cell-depleted T cells, or PBMCs.

Original data processing: Reference gene primer amplification gave nucleated cell count estimates. Clones were read by immunoSEQ multiplex PCR, and TCRdb kept only the in-frame ones, dropping some. V, J and clone size derive from that table, while D and trimming were established from the DNA sequence. In the table there are about 250,000 clones, around 84% of which are singletons. The CDR3 contains 13 residues. V lost 5 bases, J lost 7 bases, and 14 bases lay in between. The receptor was isolated from a woman aged 40 to 50 who had recovered from COVID-19. V is TRBV12-3 or TRBV12-4 and J is TRBJ2-5; TRBD2 is a possible D gene (5 bases). The sequencing input was peripheral blood. The CDR3 bases are TGTGCCAGCAGTCCGAGAATAGAGGGGACCCAGTACTTC. This gives the protein CASSPRIEGTQYF.